This T cell receptor beta chain was documented in a study of cytomegalovirus exposure and HLA in healthy donors (TCRdb year 2017). About the study as a whole: In an earlier analysis of 587 of the donors, around 300 Gb of sequence data and 90 million to 120 million unique TCR beta sequences from 150 million to 200 million T cells were reported. Typing coverage varied by locus: 629-630 donors for A, B, C, DRB1 and DQB1; approximately 520 for DQA1; approximately 610 for DPA1; 400 to 480 for DPB1. Donor age, sex, ethnicity and CMV serostatus were compiled alongside the repertoire data. To predict cytomegalovirus infection status, the study combined high-throughput TCR immunosequencing, statistical association of individual TCRs with disease status, and machine learning. The study was designed to test whether signatures of past pathogen exposure could be identified by cataloging public T cell receptors. The later analysis used no new phenotypic data to find candidate immune exposures, relying instead on TCR beta sequences and their occurrence across donors. Using immunosequencing, the study profiled T cell repertoires from 550 to 750 subjects and related those repertoires to cytomegalovirus serostatus. Across 398 genotyped donors of the cohort, an average of approximately 220,000 unique TCR beta nucleotide sequences per donor were sequenced, and around 19% of those sequences were non-productive. Around 300 gigabases of sequencing data and tens of millions of unique TCR sequences were included in an early release covering several hundred HLA-typed donors. Every discovery cohort repertoire had been produced on one sequencing platform. Class I and class II HLA loci were covered by the typing at four-digit resolution. In an earlier analysis of 587 of the donors, high-throughput TCR beta sequencing was used to judge whether each TCR beta V gene segment behaved as functional or pseudogenic. Along with the roughly 670-subject first cohort, a separate validation cohort of about 110 different subjects was used. The genetic ancestry cluster associated with self-reported Caucasian donors included 81% of the approximately 410 genotyped donors. A handful of DR-DQ haplotypes were handled as single units for association and clustering because linkage in the cohort was strong. A later genetic analysis used genome-wide SNP genotypes for about three fifths of the 666 donors, treating that subset as a discovery cohort. In a later analysis, previously published TCR beta repertoires from more than 500 donors were re-analyzed and high-resolution HLA genotyping was added so that TCR occurrence patterns could be studied. General findings and caveats noted by the study authors: Linkage disequilibrium might explain the correlated functional status among segregating V segments, but an unknown experimental factor could not be excluded. The presence/absence analyses assumed that sequencing depth was roughly uniform across donors, and that assumption may not be true. Cytomegalovirus status was reported to be diagnosed by the classifier with high specificity and sensitivity in both the original and validation cohorts. Because some donors lacked HLA typing at each locus, the association tests relied only on the typed subset. An association between a missense DCLRE1C variant and V-gene and J-gene trimming of TCR beta chains was found in a later genetic analysis and replicated in an independent cohort. A later analysis reported that several top co-occurrence clusters appeared linked to parvovirus B19, influenza, CMV and Epstein-Barr virus. In a later analysis, HLA-associated TCR beta chains showed more clonal expansion and lower generation probabilities than non-associated chains that were equally common. When HLA alleles, especially DR and DQ, strongly co-occurred, attributing TCR associations to individual alleles was difficult. Most TCR sequences were seen in very few donors, while some public TCRs were found in many individuals. Only TCR beta chains were sequenced in this cohort, and the absence of alpha or paired-chain data limited detectable features. Broadly in line with IMGT annotations, most TCR beta V segments showed up in productive rearrangements about 87% or about 30% of the time in an earlier analysis of some 590 of the donors. A further reported finding was that TCR beta sequences accurately predicted the HLA-A and HLA-B alleles for most subjects in the first cohort. A group of highly shared sequence variants was considered likely to be a technical artifact of the sequencing pipeline. A few of the identified cytomegalovirus-associated TCR beta chains were confirmed in vitro to be specific for cytomegalovirus antigens. Some IMGT-functional V segments, including TRBV6-2 and TRBV6-3, could not be distinguished by the 87-base-pair reads and were therefore excluded. CMV serostatus was the only immune exposure information available for the cohort. Because counts were too low, roughly 16 rarely observed V segments, including chromosome 9 orphons, were excluded from the earlier analysis of some 590 of the donors. A later analysis found that most CMV-associated TCR beta chains appeared HLA-restricted, with HLA associations seemingly driven largely by CMV exposure. According to a later analysis, TCR association rates differed among HLA loci, with DRB1 alleles showing the most associated TCRs and HLA-C alleles showing the fewest. Specific HLA alleles were associated with 15,000 to 20,000 TCR beta sequences at a false discovery rate of 0.05 in a later analysis. It was suggested by the authors that the approach could potentially be generalized to other disease states and immunological phenotypes. The study listed over 150 TCR beta chains as associated with cytomegalovirus. In a later genetic analysis, fewer N-insertions in productive TCRs were reported among donors in an Asian-associated ancestry cluster than the roughly 700-donor mean.

Turning to this clone: Its antigen specificity is not known. The sample holds no much larger clone one base away, and base qualities are not on file.

As encoded in the germline V gene, CDR1 is SGHRS while CDR2 is YFSETQ. The CDR3 numbers 15 residues from cysteine through phenylalanine. Of the read, only the CDR3 DNA is kept; its 45 bases are in frame from base 1. V is shortened by 0 bases, J by 0 bases, and the region joining them spans 8 bases. The library was produced with the immunoSEQ multiplex PCR assay. For the multiplex PCR, a mixture combining 60 forward primers for TCR Vbeta segments and 13 reverse primers for TCR Jbeta segments was used. The CDR3 region of rearranged TCR beta genes was amplified from genomic DNA by a multiplex PCR assay. The Illumina HiSeq System was used to sequence the amplified TCR beta libraries as 87-base-pair reads. For the original study's pipeline: In a later analysis, roughly 80 million unique TCR beta chains were counted across the roughly 700 repertoires, and roughly 11 million of these chains were shared by at least two donors. A nearest-neighbor algorithm error-corrected the raw reads and collapsed the reads into unique sequences, merging closely related sequences to remove PCR and sequencing errors. V, D and J gene segments were assigned by aligning CDR3 sequences to IMGT reference sequences. Each retained sequence needed at least a six-nucleotide match to both a V gene segment and a J gene segment. Rearrangements were called productive when the CDR3 lacked stop codons and stayed in frame with V and J; all others were non-productive. Following IMGT convention, CDR3 was defined as the stretch from the second conserved V-encoded cysteine up to the conserved J-encoded phenylalanine. In an earlier analysis of approximately 500 of the donors, sequences lacking an unambiguous match to a single V gene segment were excluded. In an earlier analysis of a few hundred of the donors, V segments were called functional above 56.7% productive rearrangements and were called segregating when the between-donor standard deviation exceeded 5%. A statistical classification framework was built to diagnose cytomegalovirus status from the catalog of TCR beta chain sequences. In a later analysis, V and J genes were assigned by comparing TCR nucleotide sequences against IMGT/GENE-DB human TR gene sequences. Using the TCRdist pipeline, a later analysis assigned CDR3 sequences along with most-parsimonious VDJ recombination scenarios. In a later analysis, every TCR beta chain was defined by the combination of its CDR3 amino acid sequence and its V-gene family, and reads without a unique V-gene family were dropped. In a later analysis, nearly 600 highly shared, low-generation-probability nucleotide sequences were removed to address suspected cross-contamination and a sequencing artifact. For each public chain, a later analysis derived a clonal expansion index from normalized ranks of inferred template counts within each repertoire. Generation probabilities in a later analysis came from a VDJ recombination model fitted to out-of-frame rearrangements, and those results were checked against IGoR. In a later analysis, hypergeometric tests were used to score TCR-TCR, TCR-HLA and TCR-CMV co-occurrence, with a repertoire-size bias correction applied to TCR pairs. A later analysis estimated false discovery rates by permuting HLA or CMV assignments 20 times. In a later analysis, co-occurring TCRs were grouped using DBSCAN, and TCRdist sequence similarity was added for clustering within HLA-allele-positive subsets. Repertoires with fewer than 30,000 or more than 120,000 public chains were left out of co-occurrence clustering, as were about 5 repertoires with anomalous nucleotide sharing. TCRdb retrieved this table from immuneACCESS and kept in-frame rearrangements only. Not all clones are present; in checked studies, unresolved V genes account for under half, and no reason is known for the remainder. The DNA was the basis for D and trimming; V, J and clone size are from that table. This sample is represented by about 93,000 clones; roughly 79% of them were singletons. Around 0.63% of the sample is in the top ten clones.

The cohort consisted of 666 healthy bone marrow donors. All cohort members were sampled while nominally healthy, although unrecorded immune exposures were likely present. The donor was CMV seronegative and belonged to the group of several hundred seronegative cohort members. A peripheral blood sample was provided by each donor, and peripheral blood mononuclear cells were used for TCR beta sequencing. The Qiagen DNeasy Blood Extraction Kit was used to extract genomic DNA from the blood cell samples. The sequenced sample was PBMCs. The TCR comes from a man aged 30 to 45 in good health and CMV-seronegative. The chain couples TRBV5-1 to TRBJ2-3, and TRBD2 may be the D gene, going by 5 matching bases. The bases read TGCGCCAGCAGCTTGGGTAGCGTTAGCACAGATACGCAGTATTTT. The encoded protein is CASSLGSVSTDTQYF.